This T cell receptor (beta chain) was recorded in a study of T cell changes during pregnancy in multiple sclerosis. Generated by immunoSEQ multiplex PCR, the TCRdb table keeps only in-frame clones and is missing some. The table records more than 35,000 clones, nearly 90% of them present only once. V was clipped by 6 bases and J by 4 bases, with 12 bases between them. The length of the CDR3 is 14 residues. Germline CDR1 LNHDA, CDR2 SQIVND (reference sequence). V and J are TRBV19 and TRBJ1-4; weak D call: TRBD1 (5 bases). The TCR comes from a female donor with multiple sclerosis, enrolled in a pregnancy study. This specimen was CD4+ T cells from peripheral blood mononuclear cells, taken in the second trimester of pregnancy. The CDR3 DNA reads TGTGCCAGTAGAACCCAGGGTGGTAATGAAAAACTGTTTTTT. Its translation is CASRTQGGNEKLFF.